This T cell receptor (beta chain) was found in a study of blood T cell repertoires in COVID-19. On the study more broadly: Some COVID-19 samples were acute and others convalescent; all came from the United States, Italy and Spain. Nucleic acid was either cDNA or gDNA, and it came from T cells, B-cell-depleted T cells, or PBMCs.

The germline V and J ends were trimmed by 5 bases and 1 base, with 15 bases remaining between them. This CDR3 region has 16 residues. Per germline, CDR1 SGHAT and CDR2 FQNNGV. This clone was counted between two and nine times. As handled by the study authors: Amplifying reference gene primers gave estimates of nucleated cell counts. Clones were read by immunoSEQ multiplex PCR, and TCRdb kept only the in-frame ones, dropping some. Clonal size and the V and J genes are those of that table, whereas D and trimming came from the DNA. Among 310,000 or so clones listed, about 82% were seen once. The specimen sequenced was peripheral blood. This sequence joins TRBV11-2 and TRBJ2-4; the D gene is possibly TRBD1 (5 bases). The receptor was derived from a woman aged 45 to 65 with acute or convalescent COVID-19. CDR3: CASSLRFAGAKNIQYF. The CDR3 DNA reads TGTGCCAGCAGCCTCAGGTTTGCAGGGGCCAAAAACATTCAGTACTTC.